This T cell receptor (beta chain) was recovered during a study of T cells in Graves' hyperthyroidism and ophthalmopathy. On the basis of clinical symptoms, serum thyroxine and TRAb, thyroid ultrasound and orbital computed tomography, diagnoses were made. With regard to this clonotype: The antigen remains undetermined.

RNA transcripts provided the source from which TCR beta CDR3 regions were amplified. HTBI primers were the set used in a first-round RT-PCR of the TCR CDR3. MiXCR, applied by TCRdb to the multiplex PCR reads, yields one record per CDR3 protein. Here the sample spans about 570,000 distinct CDR3 sequences, 46% being singletons. Trimming left V 8 bases short and J 1 base short, with 9 bases between. This CDR3 is 13 amino acids long. The study's findings and limits: Most expanded thyroid clonotypes above 0.001 recurred in blood.

V and J are TRBV12-3 or TRBV12-4 and TRBJ1-5; maybe TRBD1 (5 bases). The sequence was obtained from an adult woman with Graves' disease, either hyperthyroidism or ophthalmopathy (not recorded which). The material sequenced was peripheral blood or thyroid tissue (not recorded which). The CDR3 coding sequence is TGTGCCAGCGGGGGGGACAGCAATCAGCCCCAGCATTTT. This encodes CASGGDSNQPQHF.